This record covers a single TCR beta chain. These data belong to a study of control samples from healthy donors and cancer patients. The assay was immunoSEQ multiplex PCR, and TCRdb's table has in-frame clones only and misses some. The sample yields some 51,000 clones, roughly 88% seen once. Trimming removed 7 bases at V and 1 base at J, with 9 bases between. CDR3 length: 13 residues. The germline V gene encodes CDR1 KGHDR and CDR2 SFDVKD. The chain has TRBV24-1 and TRBJ1-1; tentative D call: TRBD1 (5 bases). The clonotype was recovered from a man aged 50 to 59 in good health. Sequenced sample: blood. As DNA, the CDR3 is TGTGCCACCAGGGCAGGGTCGAACACTGAAGCTTTCTTT. It yields the protein CATRAGSNTEAFF.